The 21 T cell receptor beta chains below come from one sample, sequenced in a study of T cell changes during pregnancy in multiple sclerosis (dated by TCRdb to between 2018 and 2021). The library was made by the immunoSEQ multiplex PCR assay. This is the immuneACCESS table as TCRdb keeps it, with only in-frame sequences that have V and J called. A part of the clones is gone; compared with another copy, unresolved V genes explain less than half, and the rest is unexplained. In this sample the table shows 45,000 to 50,000 clones, about 91% of which occur a single time. Together, the top ten hold around 0.4% of the sample. Sample: CD4+ T cells from peripheral blood mononuclear cells, taken in the second trimester of pregnancy. Receptors originate from a female donor in good health, enrolled as a control in a pregnancy study.

The chain uses TRBV30 and TRBJ1-5; 7 nucleotides match TRBD1. From germline, CDR1 is GTSNPN and CDR2 SVGIG (reference sequence). This CDR3 is built from 14 residues. Germline trimming cut 3 bases from V and 7 bases from J; bases unmatched to any gene: 9. CDR3 DNA sequence: TGTGCCTGGAGCCCTCGGGGCAGGGGGCAGCCCCAGCATTTT. This encodes CAWSPRGRGQPQHF.

The chain employs TRBV7-2 and TRBJ2-2, with D perhaps matching TRBD1 (5 bases). V was clipped by 3 bases and J by 4 bases, with 9 bases between them. The germline V gene encodes CDR1 SGHTA and CDR2 FQGNSA. The length of the CDR3 is 14 residues. Here the CDR3 DNA reads TGTGCCAGCAGCTTCGTGACAGCCACCGGGGAGCTGTTTTTT. Protein: CASSFVTATGELFF.

This sequence joins TRBV7-3 and TRBJ1-1, with 7 nucleotides matching TRBD1. V was pared by 6 bases and J by 1 base, with 5 bases of the junction left unmatched. CDR3 size: 14 residues. CDR1 and CDR2 from the germline V gene are SGHTA and FQGTGA. The CDR3 loop is CASSMGQQNTEAFF. The CDR3 DNA reads as TGTGCCAGCAGTATGGGACAGCAGAACACTGAAGCTTTCTTT. Variable domain in full (rest from reference TRBV7-3 and TRBJ1-1): GAGVSQTPSNKVTEKGKYVELRCDPISGHTALYWYRQSLGQGPEFLIYFQGTGAADDSGLPNDRFFAVRPEGSVSTLKIQRTERGDSAVYLCASSMGQQNTEAFFGQGTRLTVV.

The sample holds a few counts of this clone. V is TRBV11-3 and J is TRBJ1-1, with D possibly being TRBD1 (6 bases). The germline V gene encodes CDR1 SGHNT and CDR2 YENEEA. Trimming removed 5 bases at V and 3 bases at J, with 10 bases between. The CDR3 is 13 amino acids. The DNA of the CDR3 is TGTGCCAGCAGCGGGGGCGGGTACACTGAAGCTTTCTTT. Residues: CASSGGGYTEAFF.

This rearrangement joins TRBV19 to TRBJ2-5, with 8 positions matching TRBD1. Trimming removed 5 bases from V and 6 bases from J; junction bases left unmatched: 5. Germline V gives CDR1 LNHDA, CDR2 SQIVND (reference sequence). The CDR3 is made up of 13 amino acids. Here the CDR3 reads CASSSSGGKTQYF. The DNA of the CDR3 is TGTGCCAGTAGTTCTTCAGGGGGCAAGACCCAGTACTTC.

The rearrangement links TRBV18 to TRBJ1-1; the D gene is possibly TRBD1 (6 bases). The CDR3 consists of 14 residues. V was cut by 3 bases and J by 1 base, with 9 bases left in between. Germline V CDR1 and CDR2: KGHSH, LQKENI. CDR3 DNA: TGTGCCAGCTCACCTTCGGGACAGAACACTGAAGCTTTCTTT. Protein product: CASSPSGQNTEAFF.

The chain joins TRBV11-3 to TRBJ1-4; tentatively, D is TRBD1 (5 bases). This CDR3 has 15 amino acids. Trimming took off 5 bases at V and 6 bases at J, with 16 bases between the two ends. Germline V CDR1 and CDR2: SGHNT, YENEEA. CDR3: CASSPRTIRDEKLFF. DNA for the CDR3: TGTGCCAGCAGCCCCCGGACAATTCGGGATGAAAAACTGTTTTTT.

This chain joins TRBV18 and TRBJ1-1; D remains ambiguous. V shed 3 bases and J shed 1 base, with 9 bases lying between them. The germline gives CDR1 KGHSH, CDR2 LQKENI. This CDR3 is 14 amino acids long. CDR3: CASSPFGQNTEAFF. The CDR3 DNA follows: TGTGCCAGCTCACCCTTCGGTCAGAACACTGAAGCTTTCTTT. Complete variable domain (other parts from reference TRBV18 and TRBJ1-1): NAGVMQNPRHLVRRRGQEARLRCSPMKGHSHVYWYRQLPEEGLKFMVYLQKENIIDESGMPKERFSAEFPKEGPSILRIQQVVRGDSAAYFCASSPFGQNTEAFFGQGTRLTVV.

The chain links TRBV6-5 to TRBJ2-2; 7 nucleotides agree with TRBD1. The CDR3 loop spans 15 amino acids. Trimming removed 6 bases from V and 2 bases from J; junction bases left unmatched: 6. Germline CDR1 is MNHEY and CDR2 is SVGAGI. CDR3 protein: CASSRDRDNTGELFF. CDR3 DNA sequence: TGTGCCAGCAGCCGTGACAGGGATAACACCGGGGAGCTGTTTTTT.

The chain joins TRBV4-3 to TRBJ2-2; TRBD2 aligns across 12 bases. The V and J ends lost 6 bases and 1 base, in that order; junction bases with no gene match: 3. The CDR3 sequence is 16 residues long. From germline, CDR1 is LGHNA and CDR2 YSLEER. This chain's CDR3 is CASSQLAGGNTGELFF. CDR3 sequence (DNA): TGCGCCAGCAGTCAACTAGCGGGGGGGAACACCGGGGAGCTGTTTTTT.

The rearrangement links TRBV7-2 to TRBJ2-1, with 10 bases that match TRBD1. V was pared by 4 bases and J by 9 bases, with 6 bases of the junction left unmatched. Looked up from germline, CDR1 is SGHTA and CDR2 is FQGNSA. The CDR3 contains 14 residues. CDR3 region: CASSSRQGAGEQFF. The CDR3 DNA reads TGTGCCAGCAGCTCCAGACAGGGGGCGGGTGAGCAGTTCTTC.

In its sample, this clone was seen once. V and J are TRBV27 and TRBJ1-4; D is perhaps TRBD1 (6 bases). With 4 bases removed from V and 3 bases from J, the gap between germline ends came to 15 bases. The CDR3 is made up of 16 amino acids. The germline gives CDR1 MNHEY, CDR2 SMNVEV (reference sequence). CDR3 sequence (DNA): TGTGCCAGCAGTTCTTCAGGGGAATTGGCTAATGAAAAACTGTTTTTT. Translated, it gives CASSSSGELANEKLFF.

The gene calls are TRBV11-3 and TRBJ2-3, with D possibly TRBD2 on 6 matching bases. CDR3 size: 13 residues. V lost 1 base to trimming and J lost 4 bases, with 6 bases between them. In germline, CDR1 is SGHNT, CDR2 YENEEA. CDR3 nucleotides: TGTGCCAGCAGCTTAGCGGGGGCAGATACGCAGTATTTT. This encodes CASSLAGADTQYF.

This rearrangement joins TRBV29-1 to TRBJ1-1, with 7 bases matching TRBD1. The CDR3 has 13 residues. Germline V gene sequence: CDR1 SQVTM, CDR2 ANQGSEA. Trimming took 7 bases from V and 4 from J; bases not matched to a gene: 9. The CDR3 DNA reads TGCAGCGGGCGACAGGGAAGGATCACTGAAGCTTTCTTT. This translates into CSGRQGRITEAFF. Full variable domain (missing parts from reference TRBV29-1 and TRBJ1-1): SAVISQKPSRDICQRGTSLTIQCQVDSQVTMMFWYRQQPGQSLTLIATANQGSEATYESGFVIDKFPISRPNLTFSTLTVSNMSPEDSSIYLCSGRQGRITEAFFGQGTRLTVV.

The gene calls are TRBV7-7 and TRBJ2-5; no reliable D call. The CDR3 is 15 amino acids. Germline loops: CDR1 SSHAT, CDR2 FNYEAQ (reference sequence). Trimming took 1 base from V and 1 from J, leaving 10 bases between them. The CDR3 loop is CASSLGVGSQETQYF. CDR3 bases: TGTGCCAGCAGCTTAGGAGTGGGCTCCCAAGAGACCCAGTACTTC.

The chain joins TRBV6-5 to TRBJ2-7; 10 nucleotides match TRBD1. This CDR3 contains 15 residues. Unmatched junction bases numbered 6, after V lost 6 bases and J lost 1 base. CDR1 MNHEY and CDR2 SVGAGI come from the germline V gene. CDR3 nucleotides: TGTGCCAGCAGCCTCGGGACAGGGGAGTCCTACGAGCAGTACTTC. The encoded protein is CASSLGTGESYEQYF.

The chain uses TRBV11-3 and TRBJ2-7, with D possibly TRBD1 on 5 matching bases. Trimming stripped 6 bases from V and 0 bases from J, with 18 bases between. Germline CDR1 and CDR2: SGHNT and YENEEA. The CDR3 covers 16 residues. The CDR3 bases are TGTGCCAGCAGAACCCACGATGCGGACAACTCCTACGAGCAGTACTTC. Residues: CASRTHDADNSYEQYF.

The J gene is TRBJ2-1, the V gene TRBV29-1, with TRBD2 as a possible D gene (6 bases). V was trimmed by 1 base and J by 0 bases, leaving 13 bases between them. Germline CDR1 and CDR2: SQVTM and ANQGSEA. The CDR3 consists of 16 residues. The CDR3 DNA reads as TGCAGCGTTGAAGGGGAGGCCGGGCCCTCCTACAATGAGCAGTTCTTC. It yields the protein CSVEGEAGPSYNEQFF.

The chain is built from TRBV19 and TRBJ1-1, with a possible D match to TRBD1 (5 bases). V dropped 3 bases and J dropped 3 bases, with 11 bases sitting between them. Germline CDR1 reads LNHDA; CDR2 reads SQIVND (reference sequence). The CDR3 contains 14 residues. In nucleotides, the CDR3 is TGTGCCAGTAGTATCGCAGGGAGGGACACTGAAGCTTTCTTT. Translation gives CASSIAGRDTEAFF.

The chain recombines TRBV19 with TRBJ1-1; D perhaps matches TRBD1 (6 bases). CDR1 and CDR2 from the germline V gene are LNHDA and SQIVND (reference sequence). CDR3 size: 15 residues. Trimming stripped 5 bases from V and 4 bases from J, with 17 bases between. The CDR3 loop is CASSPTGTWGTEAFF. The CDR3 nucleotides read TGTGCCAGTAGTCCGACCGGGACATGGGGCACTGAAGCTTTCTTT.

The chain is built from TRBV4-1 and TRBJ1-1; the D gene is possibly TRBD1 (6 bases). Germline assignment: CDR1 MGHRA and CDR2 YSYEKL. The germline V and J ends were trimmed by 1 base and 0 bases, with 12 bases remaining between them. The CDR3 is 16 amino acids. The CDR3 region is CASSQGGRIMNTEAFF. The CDR3 region has the DNA TGCGCCAGCAGCCAAGGGGGGCGGATAATGAACACTGAAGCTTTCTTT.